This T cell receptor (beta chain) is from a study of blood T cells in healthy people across ages. The wider study: With template switching, about one barcoded beta molecule was captured per two T cells.

A second PCR of roughly 7 to 11 cycles used a sample-barcoded 5' primer and a J-beta primer mix. Through a template-switch adaptor with 12 random nucleotides, each cDNA molecule received a tag. TCRdb independently ran MiXCR on the 5' RACE reads; one entry per CDR3 protein. The sample records approximately 830,000 distinct CDR3 sequences, approximately 59% being singletons. Whole-study findings and limits: Donor CMV infection status was unknown, possibly confounding age-related changes in expanded clonotypes.

Comments on this clonotype: Its specificity is not known.

Total RNA extraction produced at least 6 micrograms (per sample) for the study. Germline V gives CDR1 MDHEN, CDR2 SYDVKM. This CDR3 region has 16 residues. V was pared by 5 bases and J by 4 bases, with 13 bases of the junction left unmatched. The rearrangement links TRBV28 to TRBJ1-2; TRBD1 aligns across 7 bases. The source of this sequence is a man younger than 45 in good health. The sample was blood. The CDR3 coding sequence is TGTGCCAGCAGTCCTTGGGACAGACAAGGGGGCTATGGCTACACCTTC. Encoded protein: CASSPWDRQGGYGYTF.